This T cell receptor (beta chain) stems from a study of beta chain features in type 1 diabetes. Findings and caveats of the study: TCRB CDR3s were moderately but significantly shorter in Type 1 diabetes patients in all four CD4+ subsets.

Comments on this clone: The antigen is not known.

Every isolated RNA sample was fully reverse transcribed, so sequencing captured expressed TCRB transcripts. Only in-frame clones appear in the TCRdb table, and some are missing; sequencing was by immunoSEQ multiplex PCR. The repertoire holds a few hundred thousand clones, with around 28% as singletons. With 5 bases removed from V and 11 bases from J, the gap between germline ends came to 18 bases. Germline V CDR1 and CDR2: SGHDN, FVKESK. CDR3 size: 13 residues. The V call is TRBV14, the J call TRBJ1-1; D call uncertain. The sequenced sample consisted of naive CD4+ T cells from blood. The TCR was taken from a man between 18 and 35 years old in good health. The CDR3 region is CASSDSHSWRAFF. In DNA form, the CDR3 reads TGTGCCAGCAGCGATTCACACTCCTGGCGGGCTTTCTTT.